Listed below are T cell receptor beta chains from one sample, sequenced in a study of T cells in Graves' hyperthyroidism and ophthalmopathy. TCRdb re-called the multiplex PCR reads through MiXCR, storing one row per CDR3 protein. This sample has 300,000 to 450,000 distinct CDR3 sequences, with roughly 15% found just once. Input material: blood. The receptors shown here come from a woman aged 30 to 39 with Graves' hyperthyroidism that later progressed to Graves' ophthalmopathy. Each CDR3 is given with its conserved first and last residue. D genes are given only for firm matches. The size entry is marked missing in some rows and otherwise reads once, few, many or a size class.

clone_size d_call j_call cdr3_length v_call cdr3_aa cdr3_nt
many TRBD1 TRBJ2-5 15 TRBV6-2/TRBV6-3 CASSIRQGLTKTQYF TGTGCCAGCAGTATCCGACAGGGTTTGACGAAGACCCAGTACTTC
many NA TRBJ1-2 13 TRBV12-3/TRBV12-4 CASSLQTKVGYTF TGTGCCAGCAGTTTACAGACTAAAGTAGGCTACACCTTC
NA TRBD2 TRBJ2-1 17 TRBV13 CASSLRASGRRQDEQFF TGTGCCAGCAGCTTACGGGCTAGCGGGAGGAGACAAGATGAGCAGTTCTTC
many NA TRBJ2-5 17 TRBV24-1 CATSDSESNWGKETQYF TGTGCCACCAGTGACTCCGAAAGCAACTGGGGCAAAGAGACCCAGTACTTC
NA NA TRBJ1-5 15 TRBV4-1 CASSQARGGNQPQHF TGCGCCAGCAGCCAAGCCCGGGGGGGCAACCAGCCCCAGCATTTT
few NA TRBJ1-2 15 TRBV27 CASSLSGGAWRGYTF TGTGCCAGCAGTTTATCTGGGGGCGCATGGCGCGGCTACACCTTC
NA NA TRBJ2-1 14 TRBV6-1 CASSDTETNNEQFF TGTGCCAGCAGTGATACAGAGACAAACAATGAGCAGTTCTTC
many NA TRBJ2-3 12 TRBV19 CASSTWSDTQYF TGTGCCAGTAGTACCTGGTCAGATACGCAGTATTTT
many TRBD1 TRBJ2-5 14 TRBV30 CAWSPYMGTGGSYF TGTGCCTGGAGTCCCTACATGGGGACAGGGGGTTCGTACTTC
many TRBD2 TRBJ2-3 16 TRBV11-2 CASSWERGGSTDTQYF TGTGCCAGCAGCTGGGAGCGGGGGGGGTCCACAGATACGCAGTATTTT
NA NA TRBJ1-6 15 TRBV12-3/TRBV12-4 CASNWGGGDNSPLHF TGTGCCAGCAACTGGGGGGGTGGAGATAATTCACCCCTCCACTTT
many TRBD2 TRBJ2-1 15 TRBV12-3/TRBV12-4 CASAFPGGLYNEQFF TGTGCCAGCGCATTTCCGGGGGGGCTCTACAATGAGCAGTTCTTC
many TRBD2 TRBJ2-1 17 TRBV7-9 CASSPLLAGGDYNEQFF TGTGCCAGCAGCCCACTCCTCGCGGGAGGGGACTACAATGAGCAGTTCTTC
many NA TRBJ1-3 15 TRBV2 CASSEEGVGGNTIYF TGTGCCAGCAGTGAAGAGGGAGTTGGAGGAAACACCATATATTTT
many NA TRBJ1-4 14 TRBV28 CASKIDFSNEKLFF TGTGCCAGCAAGATCGACTTTAGTAATGAAAAACTGTTTTTT
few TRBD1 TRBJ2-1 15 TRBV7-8 CASSITGAMGNEQFF TGTGCCAGCAGCATAACAGGGGCGATGGGCAATGAGCAGTTCTTC
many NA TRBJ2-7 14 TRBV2 CASTPWRGFYEQYF TGTGCCAGCACCCCTTGGAGGGGATTTTACGAGCAGTACTTC
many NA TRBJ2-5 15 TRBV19 CASSITGRAEETQYF TGTGCCAGTAGTATTACAGGCCGGGCTGAGGAGACCCAGTACTTC
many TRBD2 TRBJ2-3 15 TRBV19 CASRGLVTDTDTQYF TGTGCCAGTAGGGGACTAGTCACGGACACAGATACGCAGTATTTT
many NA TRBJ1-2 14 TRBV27 CASSLFGGNYGYTF TGTGCCAGCAGTTTATTCGGGGGAAATTATGGCTACACCTTC
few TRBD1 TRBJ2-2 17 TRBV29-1 CSVKDTGQGGYTGELFF TGCAGCGTTAAAGACACAGGACAGGGGGGGTACACCGGGGAGCTGTTTTTT
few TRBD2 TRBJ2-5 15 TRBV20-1 CSARLLAAPQETQYF TGCAGTGCTAGACTCCTAGCGGCCCCACAAGAAACCCAGTACTTC
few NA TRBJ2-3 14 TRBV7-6 CASGLMQNTDTQYF TGTGCCAGCGGCTTAATGCAGAACACAGATACGCAGTATTTT
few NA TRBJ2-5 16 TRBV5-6 CASSTWIQKYQETQYF TGTGCCAGCAGCACATGGATTCAGAAGTACCAAGAGACCCAGTACTTC
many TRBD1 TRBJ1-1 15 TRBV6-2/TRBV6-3 CASSDRQGADTEAFF TGTGCCAGCAGTGATCGACAGGGGGCTGACACTGAAGCTTTCTTT
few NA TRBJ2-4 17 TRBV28 CASSSYQQEGSKNIQYF TGTGCCAGCAGCTCCTACCAACAAGAGGGATCCAAAAACATTCAGTACTTC
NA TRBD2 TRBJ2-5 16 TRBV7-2 CASSFAGGPNQGTQYF TGTGCCAGCAGCTTTGCGGGAGGCCCCAACCAAGGGACCCAGTACTTC
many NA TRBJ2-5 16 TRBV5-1 CASSEYRDSDKETQYF TGCGCCAGCAGTGAGTACCGCGACAGTGATAAAGAGACCCAGTACTTC
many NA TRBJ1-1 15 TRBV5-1 CASSLGEGSWTEAFF TGCGCCAGCAGCTTAGGCGAGGGGTCTTGGACTGAAGCTTTCTTT
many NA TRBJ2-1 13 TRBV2 CAGGSIRELEQFF TGTGCCGGGGGATCGATCCGGGAACTTGAGCAGTTCTTC
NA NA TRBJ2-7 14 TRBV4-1 CASSRDLVPYEQYF TGCGCCAGCAGCCGAGATTTGGTACCCTACGAGCAGTACTTC
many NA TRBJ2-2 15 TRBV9 CASSPLPANTGELFF TGTGCCAGCAGCCCCCTCCCTGCGAACACCGGGGAGCTGTTTTTT
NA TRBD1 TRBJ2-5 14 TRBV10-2 CASSESTGGETQYF TGCGCCAGCAGTGAGTCGACAGGGGGAGAGACCCAGTACTTC
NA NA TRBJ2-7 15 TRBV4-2 CASSQQGSSVYEQYF TGTGCCAGCAGCCAACAAGGGTCTAGCGTCTACGAGCAGTACTTC
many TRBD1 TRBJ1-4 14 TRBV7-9 CASSSDRGPRKLFF TGTGCCAGCAGCTCCGACAGGGGGCCCAGAAAACTGTTTTTT